This T cell receptor (beta chain) is from a study of identical twins. Overall study findings and caveats: These conclusions were based on statistical analysis (cross-sectional, not following the same donors). Reduced insertions were recorded for abundant cord blood beta clonotypes, with no such pattern in memory repertoires.

TCRdb re-called the 5' RACE reads through MiXCR, storing one row per CDR3 protein. The sample includes 1,800,000 or so distinct CDR3 sequences, under 35% of them seen just once. Healthy Caucasians were all of the donors. The CDR3 is 12 residues long. CDR1 is MNHEY, CDR2 SMNVEV, per germline (reference sequence). Note on this clonotype: Its antigen remains unknown.

This receptor was taken from a newborn girl in good health. The material sequenced was cord blood. The V call is TRBV27, the J call TRBJ2-1, with D perhaps being TRBD1 or TRBD2 (5 bases each). The CDR3 is CATAAGANEQFF. The CDR3 DNA reads as TGTGCGACCGCGGCCGGGGCTAATGAGCAGTTCTTC.